These T cell receptor beta chains were read from a single sample in a study of shared clonotypes between healthy human individuals. Data came from immunoSEQ multiplex PCR; TCRdb stores just in-frame clones and leaves some out. Among roughly 480,000 clones listed, 79% were seen once. Input material: PBMCs. The receptors here all came from a woman between 40 and 50 years old in good health. Some clones in this sample may be carry-over from other donors' samples. The CDR3 runs from the conserved cysteine through the conserved F or W. A D gene is named only where the DNA matches it firmly. Not every row has a clone size; where given, it reads once, few, many or a size class.

V: TRBV5-1
size: .
D: .
J: TRBJ2-5
CDR3: CASSLGGGTTGPETQYF
DNA: TGCGCTAGCAGCTTGGGGGGCGGGACTACGGGCCCAGAGACCCAGTACTTC

V: TRBV28
size: .
D: .
J: TRBJ2-1
CDR3: CASRRASSYNEQFF
DNA: TGTGCCAGCAGGCGGGCGAGCTCCTACAATGAGCAGTTCTTC

V: TRBV4-2
size: .
D: .
J: TRBJ2-1
CDR3: CASSQAAGHDNEQFF
DNA: TGTGCCAGCAGCCAAGCGGCGGGACACGACAATGAGCAGTTCTTC

V: TRBV4-2
size: .
D: TRBD2
J: TRBJ2-7
CDR3: CASSPGLAGVFEQYF
DNA: TGTGCCAGCAGTCCCGGACTAGCGGGAGTTTTCGAGCAGTACTTC

V: TRBV28
size: .
D: .
J: TRBJ1-5
CDR3: CALGGQPQHF
DNA: TGTGCCTTAGGCGGCCAGCCCCAGCATTTT

V: TRBV2
size: .
D: .
J: TRBJ1-2
CDR3: CASSENRVDGYTF
DNA: TGTGCCAGCAGTGAAAACAGGGTAGATGGCTACACCTTC

V: TRBV7-2
size: .
D: .
J: TRBJ2-3
CDR3: CASSLGGLDSDTQYF
DNA: TGTGCCAGCAGCTTAGGCGGGCTAGATTCAGATACGCAGTATTTT

V: TRBV21-1
size: .
D: .
J: TRBJ1-4
CDR3: CASSKPQSTNEKLFF
DNA: TGTGCCAGCAGCAAACCCCAGTCAACTAATGAAAAACTGTTTTTT

V: TRBV6-4
size: .
D: TRBD1
J: TRBJ1-5
CDR3: CASSDPTGASNQPQHF
DNA: TGTGCCAGCAGTGACCCGACAGGGGCAAGCAATCAGCCCCAGCATTTT

V: TRBV18
size: .
D: .
J: TRBJ2-3
CDR3: CASSPPIRDTQYF
DNA: TGTGCCAGCTCACCACCGATAAGGGATACGCAGTATTTT

V: TRBV6-5
size: .
D: .
J: TRBJ1-1
CDR3: CASSLRWVNTEAFF
DNA: TGTGCCAGCAGTTTACGTTGGGTGAACACTGAAGCTTTCTTT

V: TRBV11-3
size: .
D: TRBD2
J: TRBJ2-2
CDR3: CASSSPASGENTGELFF
DNA: TGTGCCAGCAGCTCCCCAGCGAGCGGGGAGAACACCGGGGAGCTGTTCTTT

V: TRBV11-2
size: .
D: TRBD1
J: TRBJ2-7
CDR3: CASSLTGTGEYEQYF
DNA: TGTGCCAGCAGCTTAACCGGGACAGGGGAGTACGAGCAGTACTTC

V: TRBV30
size: .
D: .
J: TRBJ1-6
CDR3: CAWRSSYNSPLHF
DNA: TGTGCCTGGCGGAGTAGTTATAATTCACCCCTCCACTTT

V: TRBV13
size: .
D: TRBD2
J: TRBJ2-1
CDR3: CASSLGGGSSYNEQFF
DNA: TGTGCCAGCAGCTTAGGAGGCGGGAGCTCCTACAATGAGCAGTTCTTC

V: TRBV6-5
size: .
D: .
J: TRBJ1-2
CDR3: CASSAGPRGYTF
DNA: TGTGCCAGCAGTGCCGGGCCCCGTGGCTACACCTTC

V: TRBV7-2
size: .
D: .
J: TRBJ1-5
CDR3: CASSTGAVNQPQHF
DNA: TGTGCCAGCAGCACGGGGGCGGTGAATCAGCCCCAGCATTTT

V: TRBV5-8
size: .
D: TRBD1
J: TRBJ1-5
CDR3: CASSSDRVNQPQHF
DNA: TGTGCCAGCAGCTCTGACAGGGTCAATCAGCCCCAGCATTTT

V: TRBV7-7
size: few
D: .
J: TRBJ2-5
CDR3: CASSLGASDQETQYF
DNA: TGTGCTAGCAGCTTAGGCGCTAGCGACCAAGAGACCCAGTACTTC

V: TRBV14
size: .
D: .
J: TRBJ2-7
CDR3: CASSQSRGIYEQYF
DNA: TGTGCCAGCAGCCAAAGTCGGGGGATCTACGAGCAGTACTTC

V: TRBV28
size: few
D: TRBD1
J: TRBJ1-1
CDR3: CASIPGTATEAFF
DNA: TGTGCCAGCATCCCCGGGACAGCCACTGAAGCTTTCTTT

V: TRBV29-1
size: .
D: TRBD1
J: TRBJ1-2
CDR3: CSAGDSRIYGYTF
DNA: TGCAGCGCCGGGGACAGCCGTATCTATGGCTACACCTTC

V: TRBV7-2
size: .
D: .
J: TRBJ1-4
CDR3: CASSLGGGPNEKLFF
DNA: TGTGCCAGCAGCTTAGGTGGAGGGCCAAATGAAAAACTGTTTTTT

V: TRBV11-1
size: .
D: TRBD2
J: TRBJ2-7
CDR3: CASSFPRSTAGGTSYEQYF
DNA: TGTGCCAGCAGCTTTCCACGATCCACAGCGGGAGGGACCTCCTACGAGCAGTACTTC

V: TRBV13
size: .
D: TRBD1
J: TRBJ2-3
CDR3: CASSPTTGGMSTQYF
DNA: TGTGCCAGCAGCCCCACGACAGGGGGGATGAGTACGCAGTATTTT

V: TRBV7-2
size: .
D: .
J: TRBJ2-1
CDR3: CASSLAQATYNEQFF
DNA: TGTGCCAGCAGCTTAGCCCAGGCTACCTACAATGAGCAGTTCTTC

V: TRBV19
size: .
D: TRBD1
J: TRBJ2-5
CDR3: CASSGYTDRRETQYF
DNA: TGTGCCAGTAGCGGATACACGGACAGGCGGGAGACCCAGTACTTC

V: TRBV11-2
size: .
D: .
J: TRBJ1-1
CDR3: CASSLRYTEAFF
DNA: TGTGCCAGCTCCCTCAGGTACACTGAAGCTTTCTTT

V: TRBV7-2
size: once
D: TRBD2
J: TRBJ2-3
CDR3: CASSSMAGVDTQYF
DNA: TGTGCCAGCAGCTCCATGGCGGGGGTGGATACGCAGTATTTT

V: TRBV11-3
size: .
D: TRBD1
J: TRBJ2-7
CDR3: CASSWGQSNDEQYF
DNA: TGTGCCAGCAGCTGGGGACAGTCGAACGACGAGCAGTACTTC

V: TRBV4-1
size: .
D: .
J: TRBJ1-2
CDR3: CASSQGSGRTNYGYTF
DNA: TGCGCCAGCAGCCAAGGGAGCGGACGAACTAACTATGGCTACACCTTC

V: TRBV10-3
size: .
D: TRBD2
J: TRBJ2-1
CDR3: CAISDRAGVTGNEQFF
DNA: TGTGCCATCAGTGATAGAGCGGGAGTAACGGGTAATGAGCAGTTCTTC

V: TRBV29-1
size: .
D: TRBD1
J: TRBJ2-7
CDR3: CSVVGQGSYEQYF
DNA: TGCAGCGTAGTGGGACAGGGATCCTACGAGCAGTACTTC

V: TRBV5-4
size: .
D: .
J: TRBJ1-6
CDR3: CASSLASGSGNSPLHF
DNA: TGTGCCAGCAGCTTGGCCTCGGGCTCGGGAAATTCACCCCTCCACTTT

V: TRBV2
size: .
D: .
J: TRBJ2-2
CDR3: CASRPGTATGELFF
DNA: TGTGCCAGCAGGCCCGGGACTGCCACCGGGGAGCTGTTTTTT

V: TRBV6-1
size: .
D: .
J: TRBJ2-4
CDR3: CASSERSGNIQYF
DNA: TGTGCCAGCAGTGAACGTAGCGGAAACATTCAGTACTTC

V: TRBV4-3
size: .
D: .
J: TRBJ2-1
CDR3: CASSQEGYYNEQFF
DNA: TGCGCCAGCAGCCAAGAAGGTTACTACAATGAGCAGTTCTTC

V: TRBV5-4
size: .
D: .
J: TRBJ2-6
CDR3: CASSLFGANVLTF
DNA: TGTGCCAGCAGCCTCTTTGGGGCCAACGTCCTGACTTTC

V: TRBV19
size: .
D: .
J: TRBJ1-1
CDR3: CASSISSGAEAFF
DNA: TGTGCCAGTAGTATTTCGTCAGGGGCTGAAGCTTTCTTT

V: TRBV7-3
size: .
D: TRBD2
J: TRBJ2-7
CDR3: CASSPSGGPYEQYF
DNA: TGTGCCAGCAGCCCCAGCGGGGGTCCCTACGAGCAGTACTTC

V: TRBV5-6
size: .
D: .
J: TRBJ1-1
CDR3: CASSLGVYTEAFF
DNA: TGTGCCAGCAGCTTGGGGGTGTACACTGAAGCTTTCTTT

V: TRBV5-4
size: .
D: .
J: TRBJ1-2
CDR3: CASSFSSGVRNGGYTF
DNA: TGTGCCAGCAGCTTTTCCTCAGGGGTCCGGAATGGTGGCTACACCTTC

V: TRBV2
size: .
D: .
J: TRBJ2-5
CDR3: CASSGLAETQYF
DNA: TGTGCCAGCAGTGGCCTAGCAGAGACCCAGTACTTC

V: TRBV11-2
size: few
D: .
J: TRBJ2-5
CDR3: CASSLVGGQQETQYF
DNA: TGTGCCAGCAGCTTAGTGGGAGGCCAACAAGAGACCCAGTACTTC

V: TRBV4-2
size: .
D: TRBD2
J: TRBJ2-3
CDR3: CASSQHPGGPGADTQYF
DNA: TGTGCCAGCAGCCAACACCCGGGAGGGCCTGGGGCAGATACGCAGTATTTT

V: TRBV7-9
size: .
D: .
J: TRBJ2-1
CDR3: CASSSTGGNEQFF
DNA: TGTGCCAGCAGCTCCACAGGAGGCAATGAGCAGTTCTTC

V: TRBV5-1
size: .
D: TRBD2
J: TRBJ2-1
CDR3: CASSVGTSGFDEQFF
DNA: TGCGCCAGCAGCGTCGGGACTAGCGGCTTCGATGAGCAGTTCTTC

V: TRBV28
size: .
D: .
J: TRBJ2-7
CDR3: CASSLRDPVSYEQYF
DNA: TGTGCCAGCAGTTTGAGGGACCCTGTAAGCTACGAGCAGTACTTC

V: TRBV19
size: .
D: .
J: TRBJ2-7
CDR3: CASDGGYEQYF
DNA: TGTGCCAGTGATGGGGGGTACGAGCAGTACTTC

V: TRBV7-9
size: .
D: .
J: TRBJ2-2
CDR3: CASSTSPGELFF
DNA: TGTGCCAGCAGTACAAGTCCCGGGGAGCTGTTTTTT

V: TRBV7-2
size: .
D: TRBD2
J: TRBJ2-7
CDR3: CASSTPTSGSYEQYF
DNA: TGTGCCAGCAGCACTCCCACTAGCGGTTCCTACGAGCAGTACTTC

V: TRBV18
size: .
D: TRBD2
J: TRBJ2-3
CDR3: CASSPPGLAGVLTQYF
DNA: TGTGCCAGCTCACCACCGGGACTAGCGGGAGTATTGACGCAGTATTTT

V: TRBV2
size: .
D: .
J: TRBJ1-1
CDR3: CASSDSYTEAFF
DNA: TGTGCCAGCAGTGACTCCTACACTGAAGCTTTCTTT